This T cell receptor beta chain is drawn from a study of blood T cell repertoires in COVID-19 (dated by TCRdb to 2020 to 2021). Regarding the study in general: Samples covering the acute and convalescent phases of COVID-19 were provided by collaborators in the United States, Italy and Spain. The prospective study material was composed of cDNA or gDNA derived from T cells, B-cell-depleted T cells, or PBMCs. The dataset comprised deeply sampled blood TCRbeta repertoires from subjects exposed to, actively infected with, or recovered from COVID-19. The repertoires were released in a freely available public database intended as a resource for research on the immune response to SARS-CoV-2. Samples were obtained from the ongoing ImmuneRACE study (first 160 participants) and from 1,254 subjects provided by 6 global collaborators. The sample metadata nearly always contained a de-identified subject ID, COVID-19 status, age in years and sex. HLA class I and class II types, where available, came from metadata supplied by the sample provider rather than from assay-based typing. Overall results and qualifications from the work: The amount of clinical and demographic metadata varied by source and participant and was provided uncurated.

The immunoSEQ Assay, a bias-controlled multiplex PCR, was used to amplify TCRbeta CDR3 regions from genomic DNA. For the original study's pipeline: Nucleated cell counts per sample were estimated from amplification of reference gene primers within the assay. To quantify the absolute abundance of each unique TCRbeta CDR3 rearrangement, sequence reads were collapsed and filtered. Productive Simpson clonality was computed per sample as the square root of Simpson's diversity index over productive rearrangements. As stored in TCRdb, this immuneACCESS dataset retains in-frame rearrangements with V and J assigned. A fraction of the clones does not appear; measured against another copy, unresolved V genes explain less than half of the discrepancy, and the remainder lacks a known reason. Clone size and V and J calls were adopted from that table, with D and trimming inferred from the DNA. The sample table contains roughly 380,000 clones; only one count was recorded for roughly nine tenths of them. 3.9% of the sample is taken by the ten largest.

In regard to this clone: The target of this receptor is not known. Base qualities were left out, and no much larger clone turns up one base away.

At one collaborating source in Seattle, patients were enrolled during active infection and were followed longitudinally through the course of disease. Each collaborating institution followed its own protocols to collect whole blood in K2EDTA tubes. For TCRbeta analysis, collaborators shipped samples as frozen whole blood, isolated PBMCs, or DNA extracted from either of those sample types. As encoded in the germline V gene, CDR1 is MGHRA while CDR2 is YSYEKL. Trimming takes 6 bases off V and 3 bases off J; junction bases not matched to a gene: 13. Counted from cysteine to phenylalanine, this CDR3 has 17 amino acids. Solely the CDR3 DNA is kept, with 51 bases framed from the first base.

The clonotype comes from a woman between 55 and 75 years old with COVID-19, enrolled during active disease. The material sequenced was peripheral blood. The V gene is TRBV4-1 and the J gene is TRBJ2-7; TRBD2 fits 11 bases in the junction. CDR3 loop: CASRSGASGGYGYEQYF. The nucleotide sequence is TGCGCCAGCAGATCCGGGGCTAGCGGGGGGTATGGCTACGAGCAGTACTTC.